The sequence of this T cell receptor (beta chain) was determined in a study of blood T cell repertoires in COVID-19. A few counts support this clone. CDR1 SEHNR and CDR2 FQNEAQ come from the germline V gene (reference sequence). The V and J ends lost 3 bases and 5 bases respectively, with 8 bases between them. This CDR3 region has 14 residues. Produced via immunoSEQ multiplex PCR; TCRdb's table is partial and in-frame only. The profile covers 200,000 to 250,000 clones, with roughly 80% appearing a single time and about 10% taken by the ten largest. The gene calls are TRBV7-9 and TRBJ1-6; TRBD1 might be the D (6 bases). This sequence originates from a woman older than 75 with acute or convalescent COVID-19. Sequencing was done on a sample of peripheral blood. The CDR3 bases are TGTGCCAGCAGCTTTGGACAGAATAATTCACCCCTCCACTTT. It translates to CASSFGQNNSPLHF.